The clone carrying this T cell receptor (beta chain) was observed many times. This specimen belongs to a study of metastatic and nonmetastatic thyroid tumors. On the study more broadly: Peripheral blood and tumor or nodule samples from malignant and benign thyroid patients were compared.

TCRdb re-clonotyped the PCR reads via MiXCR. The sample holds about 20,000 clones, about 11% seen once. Each patient went into thyroid surgery without having received any treatment. Germline CDR1 reads SGHTA; CDR2 reads FQGNSA. This CDR3 has 15 residues. V lost 5 bases and J lost 1, with 14 bases in between. The material sequenced was blood. The TCR comes from a female donor with papillary thyroid cancer or a benign thyroid nodule (not recorded which). Some clones in this sample may be carry-over from other donors' samples. The chain uses TRBV7-2 and TRBJ1-2; perhaps TRBD1 as D (6 bases). CDR3 in DNA: TGTGCCAGCAGCCCCCGGGACATAATTAACTATGGCTACACCTTC. This encodes CASSPRDIINYGYTF. Using reference TRBV7-2 and TRBJ1-2 for the parts outside the CDR3, the full variable domain is GAGVSQSPSNKVTEKGKDVELRCDPISGHTALYWYRQSLGQGLEFLIYFQGNSAPDKSGLPSDRFSAERTGGSVSTLTIQRTQQEDSAVYLCASSPRDIINYGYTFGSGTRLTVV.